This T cell receptor (beta chain) was found in a study of spatial heterogeneity in lung cancer. Study-wide background: Detection consistently captured more beta-chain sequences than alpha-chain sequences. More than eight raw reads, on average, carried each unique TCR and UMI combination.

MiXCR, run by TCRdb on the 5' RACE reads, gives a single entry per CDR3 protein. The data show some 44,000 distinct CDR3 sequences, approximately 15% seen once. As for time point: sample taken at primary tumor resection. Unsorted tumor, nontumor lung tissue or cryopreserved PBMC supplied the whole RNA. There were 72 donors, all of them untreated patients with early-stage non-small cell lung cancer. Germline CDR1 and CDR2: DFQATT and SNEGSKA (reference sequence). V shed 2 bases and J shed 7 bases, with 8 bases lying between them. The CDR3 spans 12 residues. The V and J genes are TRBV20-1 and TRBJ1-4; no clear D gene. This material consisted of PBMCs, taken at surgery. This receptor was taken from a male donor with early-stage non-small cell lung cancer. CDR3 residues: CSARPTGEKLFF. In nucleotides, the CDR3 is TGCAGTGCTAGACCGACGGGTGAAAAACTGTTTTTT.